The 5 T cell receptor beta chains given below trace back to one sample, sequenced in a study of T cell changes during pregnancy in multiple sclerosis. The assay was immunoSEQ multiplex PCR, and TCRdb's table has in-frame clones only and misses some. Among 95,000 to 100,000 clones listed, about 90% were seen once. Sequencing used peripheral blood, obtained after pregnancy. All receptors derive from a female donor in good health, enrolled as a control in a pregnancy study.

The chain is built from TRBV5-1 and TRBJ1-1; 9 bases are shared with TRBD1. J was trimmed by 1 base and V by 3 bases; bases with no gene match: 4. The CDR3 runs to 15 residues. Germline assignment: CDR1 SGHRS and CDR2 YFSETQ. The CDR3 spells CASSWEDRGNTEAFF. CDR3 DNA sequence: TGCGCCAGCAGCTGGGAGGACAGGGGGAACACTGAAGCTTTCTTT.

V usage is TRBV29-1 and J usage is TRBJ2-7; 7 bases agree with TRBD2. V gave up 8 bases and J gave up 3 bases; unmatched junction bases: 13. The CDR3 spans 14 residues. Germline V CDR1 and CDR2: SQVTM, ANQGSEA. The CDR3 spells CSPHKREIHYEQYF. Written as DNA, the CDR3 is TGCAGCCCTCATAAGCGGGAAATCCACTACGAGCAGTACTTC.

The chain recombines TRBV7-8 with TRBJ2-6, with 9 bases aligning to TRBD1. The CDR3 is 18 residues long. The J segment lost 3 bases and the V segment lost 1 base, leaving 7 bases of the junction unmatched. Per the germline V gene, CDR1 is SGHVS and CDR2 is FQNEAQ. In DNA form, the CDR3 reads TGTGCCAGCAGCTTAGGAGGGGGGACAGGGAATGGGGCCAACGTCCTGACTTTC. Its protein is CASSLGGGTGNGANVLTF.

The chain recombines TRBV6-5 with TRBJ2-2, with D possibly TRBD2 on 6 matching bases. The CDR3 covers 14 residues. Trimming took 0 bases from V and 4 from J, leaving 6 bases between them. Germline CDR1 reads MNHEY; CDR2 reads SVGAGI. For the CDR3, the DNA is TGTGCCAGCAGTTACTCCGGGGGCACCGGGGAGCTGTTTTTT. Its translation is CASSYSGGTGELFF.

The V call is TRBV6-5, the J call TRBJ1-4; D gene uncertain. CDR1 and CDR2 from the germline V gene are MNHEY and SVGAGI. The V gene lost 6 bases and the J gene lost 8 bases, with 10 bases spanning the gap. The CDR3 runs to 12 residues. CDR3 in amino acids: CASRDWREKLFF. The DNA of the CDR3 is TGTGCCAGCAGGGACTGGAGGGAAAAACTGTTTTTT.